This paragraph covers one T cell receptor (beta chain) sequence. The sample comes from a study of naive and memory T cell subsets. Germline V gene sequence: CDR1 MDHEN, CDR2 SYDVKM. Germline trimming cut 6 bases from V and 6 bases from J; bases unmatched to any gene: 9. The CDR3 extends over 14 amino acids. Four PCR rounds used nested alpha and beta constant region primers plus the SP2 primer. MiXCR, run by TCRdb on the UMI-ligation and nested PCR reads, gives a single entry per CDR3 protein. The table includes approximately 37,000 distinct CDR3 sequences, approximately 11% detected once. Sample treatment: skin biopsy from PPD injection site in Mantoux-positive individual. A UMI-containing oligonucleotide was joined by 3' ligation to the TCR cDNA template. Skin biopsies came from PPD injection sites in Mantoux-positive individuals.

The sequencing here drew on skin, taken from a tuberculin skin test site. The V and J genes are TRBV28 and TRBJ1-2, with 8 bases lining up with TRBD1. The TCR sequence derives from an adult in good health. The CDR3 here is CASSDGQGSHGYTF. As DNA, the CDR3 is TGTGCCAGCAGCGACGGACAGGGCAGTCATGGCTACACCTTC.